A single sample is the source of the 2 T cell receptor beta chains below, sequenced in a study of graft-versus-host responses after intestinal transplantation. Repertoires were generated with immunoSEQ multiplex PCR, while TCRdb's copy carries only in-frame clones and drops some. The data show about 60,000 clones, about nine tenths seen once. The starting material, graft tissue, was processed to release intraepithelial and lamina propria lymphocytes. The material was ileum tissue, obtained less than 400 days after transplant. The receptors shown here come from a human patient who received an intestinal transplant, so some T cells may come from the graft donor.

This sequence joins TRBV11-2 and TRBJ2-4; possible D gene TRBD2, 6 bases. This CDR3 is 14 amino acids long. Between the trimmed V and J ends, which lost 2 bases and 14 bases, there was a span of 19 bases. Germline V gene sequence: CDR1 SGHAT, CDR2 FQNNGV. CDR3: CASSLHLGDSLEYF. CDR3 in DNA: TGTGCCAGCAGCTTACACTTGGGGGACTCCCTGGAGTACTTC.

The chain recombines TRBV2 with TRBJ2-1, with D unclear. The V gene's germline CDR1 is SNHLY and CDR2 FYNNEI. Trimming cost V 4 bases and J 4 bases, with 20 bases left between them. CDR3 length equals 17 residues. CDR3 nucleotide sequence: TGTGCCAGCAGTGGGATGGTCGAGCACTACACGTACAATGAGCAGTTCTTC. Residues: CASSGMVEHYTYNEQFF.